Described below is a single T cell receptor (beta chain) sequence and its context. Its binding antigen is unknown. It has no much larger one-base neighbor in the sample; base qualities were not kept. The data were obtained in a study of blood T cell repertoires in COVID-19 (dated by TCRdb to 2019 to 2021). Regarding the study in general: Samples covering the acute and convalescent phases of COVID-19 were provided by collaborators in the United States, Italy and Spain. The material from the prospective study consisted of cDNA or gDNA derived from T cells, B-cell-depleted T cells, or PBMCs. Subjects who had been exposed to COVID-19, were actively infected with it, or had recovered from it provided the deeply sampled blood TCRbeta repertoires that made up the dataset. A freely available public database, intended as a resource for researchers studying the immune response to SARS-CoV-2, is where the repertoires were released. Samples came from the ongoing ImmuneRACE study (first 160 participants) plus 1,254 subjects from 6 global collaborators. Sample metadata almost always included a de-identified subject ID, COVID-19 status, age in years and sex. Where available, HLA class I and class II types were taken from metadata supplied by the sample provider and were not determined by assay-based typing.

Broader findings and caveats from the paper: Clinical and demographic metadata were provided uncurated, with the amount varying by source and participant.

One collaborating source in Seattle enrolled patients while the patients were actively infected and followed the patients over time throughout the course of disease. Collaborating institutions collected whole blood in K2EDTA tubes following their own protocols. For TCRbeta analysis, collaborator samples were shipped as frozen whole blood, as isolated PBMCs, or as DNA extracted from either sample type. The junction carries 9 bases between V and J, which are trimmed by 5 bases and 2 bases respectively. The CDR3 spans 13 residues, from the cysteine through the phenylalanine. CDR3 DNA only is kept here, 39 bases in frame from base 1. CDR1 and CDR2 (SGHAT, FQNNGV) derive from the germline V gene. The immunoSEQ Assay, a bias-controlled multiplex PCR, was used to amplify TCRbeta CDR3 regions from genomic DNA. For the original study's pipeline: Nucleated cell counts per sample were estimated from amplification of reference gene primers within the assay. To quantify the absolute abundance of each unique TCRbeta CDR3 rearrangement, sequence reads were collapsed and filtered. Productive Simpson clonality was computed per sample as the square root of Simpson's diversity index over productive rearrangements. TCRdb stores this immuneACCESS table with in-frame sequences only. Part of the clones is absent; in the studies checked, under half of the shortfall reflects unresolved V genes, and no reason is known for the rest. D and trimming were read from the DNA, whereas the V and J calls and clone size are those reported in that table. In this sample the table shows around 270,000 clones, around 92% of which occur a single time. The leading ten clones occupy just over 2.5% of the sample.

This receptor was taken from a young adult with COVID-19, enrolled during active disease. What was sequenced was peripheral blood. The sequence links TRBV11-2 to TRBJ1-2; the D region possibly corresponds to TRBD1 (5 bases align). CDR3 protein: CASSPDRNYGYTF. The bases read TGTGCCAGCAGCCCAGACAGAAACTATGGCTACACCTTC.